This entry features one T cell receptor beta chain sequence. The sample comes from a study of spatial heterogeneity in lung cancer. Study background: Donors were roughly 70 untreated early-stage non-small cell lung cancer patients. Raw reads contained each unique TCR and UMI combination more than ten times on average. Sequenced were any available follow-up PBMC samples, which had been obtained a median of about two years after resection.

The CDR3 extends over 15 amino acids. Germline lookup yields CDR1 SGHAT and CDR2 FQNNGV. The germline V and J ends were trimmed by 5 bases and 8 bases, with 19 bases remaining between them. Every TCR cDNA molecule carried a tag that served as a unique molecular identifier. MiXCR, applied by TCRdb to the 5' RACE reads, yields one record per CDR3 protein. The repertoire has roughly 120,000 distinct CDR3 sequences, under 14% of them found once; the top ten carry 20% to 25%. Time point specified: blood at routine non-recurrence follow-up after resection. The clonotype comes from a female donor with early-stage non-small cell lung cancer. V and J are TRBV11-2 and TRBJ2-1, with D possibly TRBD1 on 6 matching bases. Source: PBMCs, taken at follow-up. CDR3 in DNA: TGTGCCAGCAGCCCAGGACAGACTACTAGGGATGAGCAGTTCTTC. Encoded protein: CASSPGQTTRDEQFF.